This record concerns one TCR beta chain sequence. Original data processing: Reference gene primers were amplified, and this amplification served to estimate nucleated cell counts. Here immunoSEQ multiplex PCR was the method, and the copy in TCRdb shows in-frame clones only, minus some. V, J and clone size were drawn from that table, and D and trimming were deduced from the DNA. There are approximately 60,000 clones in the sample; roughly 78% occur only once, and roughly 7.7% lies in the top ten. The sample originates from a study of blood T cell repertoires in COVID-19. Study context: PBMCs, B-cell-depleted T cells, or T cells were the source of the cDNA or gDNA that made up the material.

The germline V gene encodes CDR1 MNHEY and CDR2 SMNVEV (reference sequence). The V and J ends lost 7 bases and 0 bases respectively, with 13 bases between them. CDR3 size: 15 residues. The chain couples TRBV27 to TRBJ2-1; D may be TRBD1 (7 bases). The sequence was collected from an elderly woman with acute or convalescent COVID-19. Sequenced input: peripheral blood. The CDR3 coding sequence is TGTGCCAGCACCATGGAGGGGGCCTCCTACAATGAGCAGTTCTTC. This sequence encodes CASTMEGASYNEQFF.